The present T cell receptor beta chain was sequenced within a study of blood T cell repertoires in COVID-19. About the study: In each case, the material was cDNA or gDNA derived from T cells, B-cell-depleted T cells, or PBMCs.

V lost 2 bases and J 8 bases, leaving 7 bases between the germline ends. Germline V gives CDR1 SGHDN, CDR2 FVKESK. This CDR3 region has 13 residues. The method was immunoSEQ multiplex PCR; TCRdb's version includes in-frame clones alone and lacks a portion of them. The data contain 200,000 to 250,000 clones, 86% of them singletons. This chain uses TRBV14 with TRBJ1-6; D is unresolved. The sequencing input was peripheral blood. This receptor was taken from a woman aged 25 to 45 who had recovered from COVID-19. The CDR3 is CASSQLSDSPLHF. The CDR3 DNA reads as TGTGCCAGCAGCCAATTATCCGATTCACCCCTCCACTTT.